This entry concerns a single T cell receptor beta chain. This sample was taken from a study of CXCR3-negative and CXCR3-positive naive CD8 T cells. Libraries of TRB cDNA were made by 5' RACE and carried UMIs. TCRdb reanalyzed the 5' RACE reads and collapses them to one entry per CDR3 protein, without DNA. Here the sample table reports tens of thousands of distinct CDR3 sequences. Looked up from germline, CDR1 is SGHDT and CDR2 is YYEEEE. The CDR3 is made up of 13 amino acids. This sequence was found in a human donor in good health. Some clones in this sample may be carry-over from other donors' samples. The specimen was naive CXCR3- CD8+ T cells from blood. Stated subset: CD45RO-CCR7+CD27+CD95- naive CD8+ T cells lacking CXCR3 (TNR3-). This chain connects TRBV5-6 to TRBJ2-1. This CDR3 is CASSLGIEVEQFF.